The 11 T cell receptor beta chains given below trace back to one sample, sequenced in a study of Ad26.COV2.S vaccination and SARS-CoV-2 variants. The treatment: roughly 18 received Ad26.COV2.S at low or high dose, single or two shots; 5 received placebo; per-sample allocation not given. All samples were drawn on day 63, counting from the first vaccine or placebo injection. Generated by immunoSEQ multiplex PCR, the TCRdb table keeps only in-frame clones and is missing some. The sample includes approximately 350,000 clones, about four fifths of them seen just once. The material sequenced was peripheral blood, taken in a trial of Ad26.COV2.S vaccine versus placebo. These receptors came from a person between 18 and 65 years old who received the Ad26.COV2.S COVID-19 vaccine or a placebo.

This clone has only one observation. The chain recombines TRBV30 with TRBJ2-5; tentative D call: TRBD2 (5 bases). The germline CDR1 and CDR2 sequences are GTSNPN and SVGIG (reference sequence). The CDR3 is 12 residues long. V lost 4 bases to trimming and J lost 7 bases, with 13 bases between them. DNA for the CDR3: TGTGCCTGGACCCTAAACCGGGGGACCCAGTACTTC. This codes for CAWTLNRGTQYF.

Note on this clone: The same CDR3 also results from other DNA sequences found in this sample. This chain links TRBV7-3 with TRBJ1-1, with D possibly TRBD1 on 6 matching bases. The germline V and J ends were trimmed by 2 bases and 3 bases, with 7 bases remaining between them. CDR1 is SGHTA, CDR2 FQGTGA, per germline. The CDR3 consists of 13 residues. CDR3 bases: TGTGCCAGCAGCTTATACAGGGACACTGAAGCTTTCTTT. Its translation: CASSLYRDTEAFF.

The V call is TRBV7-3, the J call TRBJ2-1; no definite D call. Germline CDR1 reads SGHTA; CDR2 reads FQGTGA. Trimming pared 5 bases from V and 7 bases from J, leaving 12 bases between. The CDR3 runs 13 residues. The CDR3 region has the DNA TGTGCCAGCAGCCCCCCTTTAACAAATGAGCAGTTCTTC. Translated: CASSPPLTNEQFF.

The chain recombines TRBV15 with TRBJ2-1; D unresolved. Between the trimmed V and J ends, which lost 0 bases and 10 bases, there was a span of 10 bases. The CDR3 is made up of 13 amino acids. Germline V gives CDR1 LNHNV, CDR2 YYDKDF (reference sequence). CDR3 protein: CATSRDKDREQFF. DNA of the CDR3: TGTGCCACCAGCAGAGATAAGGATCGAGAGCAGTTCTTC.

The chain carries TRBV6-5 and TRBJ1-1; D is possibly TRBD1 (5 bases). The CDR3 length is 14 residues. Germline CDR1 is MNHEY and CDR2 is SVGAGI. V was shortened by 8 bases and J by 4 bases, with 17 bases between the two germline ends. DNA of the CDR3: TGTGCCAGCGATTCACAGGCGGGGAGCACTGAAGCTTTCTTT. It is translated as CASDSQAGSTEAFF.

This clone occurred a few times. The J gene is TRBJ1-5, the V gene TRBV6-6, with D tentatively TRBD1 (5 bases). The CDR3 runs 16 residues. V was shortened by 7 bases and J by 5 bases, with 21 bases between the two germline ends. Per germline, CDR1 MNHNY and CDR2 SVGAGI (reference sequence). The CDR3 protein is CASTHQTEKEDQPQHF. DNA of the CDR3: TGTGCCAGCACCCACCAGACAGAGAAGGAAGATCAGCCCCAGCATTTT.

Turning to this clone: The same CDR3 is also encoded by other DNA sequences in this sample. The chain joins TRBV5-6 to TRBJ1-1; the D is unclear. This CDR3 contains 14 residues. The V end was cut by 0 bases, the J end by 1 base, with 7 bases between. In germline, CDR1 is SGHDT, CDR2 YYEEEE. CDR3 nucleotide sequence: TGTGCCAGCAGCTTGGAGTGGGGGAACACTGAAGCTTTCTTT. This gives the protein CASSLEWGNTEAFF. The entire variable domain, with the rest obtained from reference TRBV5-6 and TRBJ1-1, is as follows: DAGVTQSPTHLIKTRGQQVTLRCSPKSGHDTVSWYQQALGQGPQFIFQYYEEEERQRGNFPDRFSGHQFPNYSSELNVNALLLGDSALYLCASSLEWGNTEAFFGQGTRLTVV.

V usage is TRBV2 and J usage is TRBJ2-1; D ambiguous. Trimming removed 2 bases at V and 6 bases at J, with 17 bases between. CDR3 size: 16 residues. Germline loops: CDR1 SNHLY, CDR2 FYNNEI. DNA of the CDR3: TGTGCCAGCAGTGAAATCGTAGCTAGGTCGGGCAATGAGCAGTTCTTC. It translates to CASSEIVARSGNEQFF.

The V gene is TRBV23-1, the J gene TRBJ1-2, with 7 bases that match TRBD1. TRBV23-1 is flagged as an ORF with uncertain function. CDR3 length equals 13 residues. V gave up 4 bases and J gave up 5 bases; unmatched junction bases: 4. This chain's CDR3 is CASSPPDRYGYTF. In DNA form, the CDR3 reads TGCGCCAGCAGTCCGCCGGACAGGTATGGCTACACCTTC.

The chain is built from TRBV4-1 and TRBJ1-4, with no clear D. CDR3 length: 11 residues. From germline, CDR1 is MGHRA and CDR2 YSYEKL. Deletions cut 6 bases from V and 5 bases from J, with 4 bases between. CDR3: CASSRNEKLFF. CDR3 nucleotide sequence: TGCGCCAGCAGTAGAAATGAAAAACTGTTTTTT.

This chain's CDR3 is CASSEKSTGIGYTF. The CDR3 coding sequence is TGTGCCAGCAGCGAGAAATCGACAGGGATTGGCTACACCTTC. This chain joins TRBV9 and TRBJ1-2, with TRBD1 matching over 7 bases. Germline CDR1 reads SGDLS; CDR2 reads YYNGEE. The CDR3 runs 14 residues. Unmatched junction bases numbered 9, after V lost 3 bases and J lost 7 bases.